These 25 T cell receptor beta chains came from one sample sequenced in a study of T-cell memory formation after mild COVID-19. Each CDR3 protein gets one entry after TCRdb re-called the 5' RACE reads with MiXCR. Of about 470,000 distinct CDR3 sequences listed, around 27% were seen once; the top ten hold 12%. The sample was PBMCs or a T cell subset sorted from them (not recorded which). Receptors were obtained from an adult woman who had mild COVID-19 (a few samples of this study predate the infection). Cell type and time point are not known.

This chain joins TRBV9 and TRBJ2-1, with 7 nucleotides matching TRBD2. The CDR3 loop spans 16 amino acids. Germline V gene lookup returns CDR1 SGDLS and CDR2 YYNGEE. Unmatched junction bases numbered 15, after V lost 6 bases and J lost 6 bases. The CDR3 DNA reads TGTGCCAGCACCCCAGACGGAGCGGGGCTCCCCAATGAGCAGTTCTTC. Residues: CASTPDGAGLPNEQFF.

V usage is TRBV11-2 and J usage is TRBJ2-2, with unresolved D. The CDR3 spans 16 residues. The V end was cut by 5 bases, the J end by 3 bases, with 16 bases between. In germline, CDR1 is SGHAT, CDR2 FQNNGV. DNA of the CDR3: TGTGCCAGCAGCCTTCTCATCGGGCTCGACACCGGGGAGCTGTTTTTT. It specifies CASSLLIGLDTGELFF.

Concerning this clonotype: One junction end does not reproduce the germline sequence, and a read error may be involved. The V gene is TRBV24-1, the J gene TRBJ2-5; 9 bases fit TRBD1. This CDR3 spans 16 amino acids. From germline, CDR1 is KGHDR and CDR2 SFDVKD. CDR3 DNA: TGTGCCACCAGTGAAACAGGGGGCTCGGGCCAAGAGAACCAGTACTTC. Translated: CATSETGGSGQENQYF.

The rearrangement uses TRBV7-2 and TRBJ2-3, with no clear D. The ends were cut back, 1 base at V and 2 bases at J, with 7 bases in the middle. In germline, CDR1 is SGHTA, CDR2 FQGNSA. The CDR3 is 14 amino acids. The CDR3 nucleotides read TGTGCCAGCAGCTTAGAAGGGTTCACAGATACGCAGTATTTT. Translation: CASSLEGFTDTQYF.

In this sample, this clonotype turned up once. The chain employs TRBV20-1 and TRBJ1-1; 12 nucleotides match TRBD1. This CDR3 has 13 amino acids. Germline V lookup: CDR1 DFQATT, CDR2 SNEGSKA (reference sequence). Unmatched junction bases numbered 5, after V lost 1 base and J lost 11 bases. In nucleotides, the CDR3 is TGCAGTGCTAGAGCCGGGACAGGGGGCAAGGCTTTCTTT. Translation gives CSARAGTGGKAFF.

The chain is built from TRBV24-1 and TRBJ2-1; a possible D gene is TRBD2 (6 bases). The CDR3 has 11 residues. Germline V CDR1 and CDR2: KGHDR, SFDVKD. V was pared by 6 bases and J by 9 bases, with 8 bases between. This chain's CDR3 is CATSLGGEQFF. The CDR3 DNA reads TGTGCCACCAGTTTGGGGGGTGAGCAGTTCTTC.

The gene calls are TRBV6-6 and TRBJ2-5; possible D gene TRBD2, 5 bases. The germline gives CDR1 MNHNY, CDR2 SVGAGI (reference sequence). The V and J ends lost 0 bases and 5 bases respectively, with 10 bases between them. The CDR3 contains 14 residues. CDR3 loop: CASSYSKQRETQYF. The CDR3 DNA follows: TGTGCCAGCAGTTACTCGAAACAGCGGGAGACCCAGTACTTC.

This clonotype was seen a few times. The rearrangement uses TRBV14 and TRBJ2-2; D remains ambiguous. V was shortened by 6 bases and J by 1 base, with 6 bases between the two germline ends. The CDR3 has 13 residues. The germline V gene has CDR1 SGHDN and CDR2 FVKESK. The CDR3 sequence is CASSDLNTGELFF. Written as DNA, the CDR3 is TGTGCCAGCAGTGACCTGAACACCGGGGAGCTGTTTTTT. Based on the CDR3 plus reference TRBV14 and TRBJ2-2, the full variable domain is EAGVTQFPSHSVIEKGQTVTLRCDPISGHDNLYWYRRVMGKEIKFLLHFVKESKQDESGMPNNRFLAERTGGTYSTLKVQPAELEDSGVYFCASSDLNTGELFFGEGSRLTVL.

The J gene is TRBJ2-1, the V gene TRBV7-6; D may be TRBD1 (6 bases). The V end lost 0 bases, the J end lost 12 bases, and 6 bases lay between the germline ends. The CDR3 contains 11 residues. Germline V gives CDR1 SGHVS, CDR2 FNYEAQ. CDR3 in DNA: TGTGCCAGCAGCTTAGCAGGGGGGCAGTTCTTC. Amino acids: CASSLAGGQFF.

This clonotype has only a few counts. This chain joins TRBV14 and TRBJ1-1, with TRBD1 identical over 9 bases. Germline CDR1 reads SGHDN; CDR2 reads FVKESK. Trimming removed 3 bases from V and 1 base from J; junction bases left unmatched: 15. The CDR3 extends over 19 amino acids. The CDR3 DNA reads TGTGCCAGCAGCCACCCTGGTGTTGGGACAGGGAAACCGAACACTGAAGCTTTCTTT. Protein: CASSHPGVGTGKPNTEAFF. Based on the CDR3 plus reference TRBV14 and TRBJ1-1, the full variable domain is EAGVTQFPSHSVIEKGQTVTLRCDPISGHDNLYWYRRVMGKEIKFLLHFVKESKQDESGMPNNRFLAERTGGTYSTLKVQPAELEDSGVYFCASSHPGVGTGKPNTEAFFGQGTRLTVV.

The rearrangement uses TRBV4-1 and TRBJ2-5; perhaps D is TRBD1 or TRBD2 (5 bases each). The V gene lost 3 bases and the J gene lost 1 base, with 15 bases spanning the gap. The V gene's germline CDR1 is MGHRA and CDR2 YSYEKL. CDR3 length equals 16 residues. This CDR3 is CASSQVPGPIQETQYF. In DNA, the CDR3 is TGCGCCAGCAGCCAGGTACCGGGACCTATCCAAGAGACCCAGTACTTC.

This clonotype was picked up a small number of times. The CDR3, as DNA: TGCGCCAGCAGCCAAAGCCGACAGGGGGACTATGGCTACACCTTC. Translating it yields CASSQSRQGDYGYTF. J is TRBJ1-2 and V is TRBV4-1, with TRBD1 matching over 9 bases. There are 15 residues in the CDR3. The germline V gene has CDR1 MGHRA and CDR2 YSYEKL. With V trimmed by 2 bases and J by 3 bases, 4 bases remained unmatched.

The rearrangement links TRBV29-1 to TRBJ2-3; no definite D call. V was shortened by 3 bases and J by 2 bases, with 12 bases between the two germline ends. Germline V gene sequence: CDR1 SQVTM, CDR2 ANQGSEA. The CDR3 is 14 amino acids. The CDR3 coding sequence is TGCAGCGTTGATGAGAGACAAGCCACAGATACGCAGTATTTT. It yields the protein CSVDERQATDTQYF.

This sequence joins TRBV2 and TRBJ1-5, with a weak D call TRBD1 (6 bases). The germline V gene has CDR1 SNHLY and CDR2 FYNNEI. V lost 7 bases and J lost 0, with 13 bases in between. The CDR3 consists of 15 residues. The CDR3 here is CASMLDRSSNQPQHF. The CDR3 nucleotides are TGTGCCAGCATGCTGGACAGAAGTAGCAATCAGCCCCAGCATTTT. The full variable domain, with the rest looked up from reference TRBV2 and TRBJ1-5, is EPEVTQTPSHQVTQMGQEVILRCVPISNHLYFYWYRQILGQKVEFLVSFYNNEISEKSEIFDDQFSVERPDGSNFTLKIRSTKLEDSAMYFCASMLDRSSNQPQHFGDGTRLSIL.

This clonotype was counted only a few times. The chain is built from TRBV7-9 and TRBJ1-1; a weak D match, TRBD1 (6 bases). Trimming left V 5 bases short and J 6 bases short, with 19 bases between. Germline assignment: CDR1 SEHNR and CDR2 FQNEAQ (reference sequence). The CDR3 extends over 15 amino acids. CDR3 residues: CASSPTGRQTPEAFF. In nucleotides, the CDR3 is TGTGCCAGCAGCCCGACAGGCAGGCAGACACCTGAAGCTTTCTTT.

This clonotype has a handful of counts. The J gene is TRBJ2-7, the V gene TRBV20-1; possibly TRBD2 for D (5 bases). The CDR3 contains 14 residues. V lost 4 bases, J lost 2 bases, and 15 bases lay in between. Germline CDR1 and CDR2: DFQATT and SNEGSKA (reference sequence). CDR3 protein: CSATDTSSPYEQYF. CDR3 DNA sequence: TGCAGTGCTACAGACACTTCTAGCCCCTACGAGCAGTACTTC.

This clonotype has just a few counts. A read error may produce the germline difference seen at one junction end. The chain links TRBV7-7 to TRBJ2-1; 7 nucleotides agree with TRBD2. The germline gives CDR1 SSHAT, CDR2 FNYEAQ (reference sequence). The length of the CDR3 is 13 residues. DNA of the CDR3: TGTGCTAGCAGCATGGGAGGGCCGAGGGAGCAGTTCTTC. Translated, it gives CASSMGGPREQFF. The full variable domain, its missing parts supplied by reference TRBV7-7 and TRBJ2-1, is GAGVSQSPRYKVTKRGQDVTLRCDPISSHATLYWYQQALGQGPEFLTYFNYEAQPDKSGLPSDRFSAERPEGSISTLTIQRTEQRDSAMYRCASSMGGPREQFFGPGTRLTVL.

In this sample, this clonotype turned up a few times. V and J are TRBV2 and TRBJ1-1; D is unresolved. This CDR3 is 14 amino acids long. CDR1 and CDR2 from the germline V gene are SNHLY and FYNNEI. V shed 2 bases and J shed 4 bases, with 11 bases lying between them. CDR3 in amino acids: CASSESIGGTEAFF. CDR3 bases: TGTGCCAGCAGTGAAAGTATAGGAGGCACTGAAGCTTTCTTT.

This clonotype was recorded only once. The J gene is TRBJ1-2, the V gene TRBV7-2, with D tentatively TRBD1 (5 bases). CDR3 size: 16 residues. Trimming pared 5 bases from V and 2 bases from J, leaving 18 bases between. CDR1 is SGHTA, CDR2 FQGNSA, per germline. CDR3 loop: CASSRRTLAPNYGYTF. The CDR3 DNA follows: TGTGCCAGCAGCCGTAGGACACTCGCCCCCAACTATGGCTACACCTTC.

CDR3 sequence: CSVVGQTVYGYTF. CDR3 in DNA: TGCAGCGTTGTTGGGCAAACGGTCTATGGCTACACCTTC. The rearrangement joins TRBV29-1 to TRBJ1-2; no definite D call. The CDR3 consists of 13 residues. CDR1 is SQVTM, CDR2 ANQGSEA, per germline. V was shortened by 4 bases and J by 4 bases, with 13 bases between the two germline ends.

This clonotype has just a few counts. V and J are TRBV24-1 and TRBJ2-1; D may match TRBD1 or TRBD2 (6 bases each). Germline lookup yields CDR1 KGHDR and CDR2 SFDVKD. Trimming pared 6 bases from V and 9 bases from J, leaving 14 bases between. This CDR3 has 13 residues. The CDR3 bases are TGTGCCACCAGTAGCGGGCCCAGGGGTGAGCAGTTCTTC. Its protein is CATSSGPRGEQFF.

This chain connects TRBV7-6 to TRBJ2-3, with TRBD2 as a possible D gene (6 bases). Trimming removed 3 bases from V and 4 bases from J, with 17 bases in between. The CDR3 is made up of 16 amino acids. Germline-derived CDR1 and CDR2 are SGHVS and FNYEAQ. Here the CDR3 DNA reads TGTGCCAGCAGCTTGATAAGACTAGGGTCCCCAGATACGCAGTATTTT. It is translated as CASSLIRLGSPDTQYF.

This clonotype turned up a few times. This rearrangement joins TRBV5-1 to TRBJ2-1, with 8 bases aligning to TRBD2. Unmatched junction bases numbered 5, after V lost 4 bases and J lost 11 bases. CDR3 length equals 12 residues. Per germline, CDR1 SGHRS and CDR2 YFSETQ. In DNA form, the CDR3 reads TGCGCCAGCAGCCCGGGGGGGACTAAGCAGTTCTTC. This sequence encodes CASSPGGTKQFF. The full variable domain, completed using reference TRBV5-1 and TRBJ2-1, is KAGVTQTPRYLIKTRGQQVTLSCSPISGHRSVSWYQQTPGQGLQFLFEYFSETQRNKGNFPGRFSGRQFSNSRSEMNVSTLELGDSALYLCASSPGGTKQFFGPGTRLTVL.

The chain links TRBV12-3 or TRBV12-4 to TRBJ1-2; the D is unclear. The CDR3 totals 13 residues. With 3 bases removed from V and 6 bases from J, the gap between germline ends came to 11 bases. This chain's CDR3 is CASSFYRGDGYTF. The DNA of the CDR3 is TGTGCCAGCAGTTTTTACCGTGGGGATGGCTACACCTTC.

This clonotype was recorded a few times. The genes are TRBV24-1 and TRBJ2-2; D perhaps matches TRBD1 (5 bases). Per germline, CDR1 KGHDR and CDR2 SFDVKD. The CDR3 has 16 residues. Trimming removed 4 bases at V and 5 bases at J, with 16 bases between. CDR3 sequence (DNA): TGTGCCACCAGTGACCCAGTCAGGGATGGTACCGGGGAGCTGTTTTTT. Its translation is CATSDPVRDGTGELFF.